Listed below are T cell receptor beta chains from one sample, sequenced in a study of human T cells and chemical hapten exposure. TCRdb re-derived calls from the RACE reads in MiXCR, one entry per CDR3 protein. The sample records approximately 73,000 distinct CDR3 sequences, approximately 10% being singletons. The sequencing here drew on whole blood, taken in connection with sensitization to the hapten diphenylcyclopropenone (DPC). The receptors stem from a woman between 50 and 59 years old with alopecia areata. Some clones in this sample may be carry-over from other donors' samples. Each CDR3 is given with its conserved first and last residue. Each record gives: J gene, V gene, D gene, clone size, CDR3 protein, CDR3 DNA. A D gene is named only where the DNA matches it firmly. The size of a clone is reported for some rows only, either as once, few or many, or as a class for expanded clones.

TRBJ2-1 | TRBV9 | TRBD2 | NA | CASSPGLAGEEQFF | TGTGCCAGCAGCCCAGGACTAGCGGGAGAAGAGCAGTTCTTC
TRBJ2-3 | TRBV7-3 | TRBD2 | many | CASSFGLAGGKDTQYF | TGTGCCAGCAGCTTTGGACTAGCGGGAGGAAAGGATACGCAGTATTTT
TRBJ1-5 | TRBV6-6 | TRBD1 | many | CASSLMRTGTDDSNQPQHF | TGTGCCAGCAGTCTTATGAGGACCGGGACAGATGATAGCAATCAGCCCCAGCATTTT
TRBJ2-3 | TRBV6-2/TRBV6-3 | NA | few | CASSYSTSGGNTDTQYF | TGTGCCAGCAGTTACTCGACGAGTGGAGGGAACACAGATACGCAGTATTTT
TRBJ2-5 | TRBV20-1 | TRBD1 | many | CSALFRQGSETQYF | TGCAGTGCTCTCTTCAGACAGGGCTCAGAGACCCAGTACTTC
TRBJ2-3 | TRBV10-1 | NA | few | CASSEWSSRESDTQYF | TGCGCCAGCAGTGAGTGGAGCTCGAGGGAGTCAGATACGCAGTATTTT
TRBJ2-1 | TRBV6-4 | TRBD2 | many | CASSVAGGRNEQFF | TGTGCCAGCAGTGTGGCGGGAGGACGGAATGAGCAGTTCTTC
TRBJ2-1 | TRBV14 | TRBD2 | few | CASSQELAGIEEQFF | TGTGCCAGCAGCCAAGAGCTAGCGGGGATCGAAGAGCAGTTCTTC
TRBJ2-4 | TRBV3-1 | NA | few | CASSQPPNRNIQYF | TGTGCCAGCAGTCAACCCCCAAACAGGAACATTCAGTACTTC
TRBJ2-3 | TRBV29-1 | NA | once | CSVEDSNF | TGCAGCGTCGAGGACAGTAATTTT
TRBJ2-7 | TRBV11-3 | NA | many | CASSSRGGGHEQYF | TGTGCCAGCAGCTCCCGGGGCGGGGGCCACGAGCAGTACTTC
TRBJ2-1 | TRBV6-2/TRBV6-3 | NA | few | CASSYTSPSYNEQFF | TGTGCCAGCAGTTACACTAGCCCCTCCTACAATGAGCAGTTCTTC
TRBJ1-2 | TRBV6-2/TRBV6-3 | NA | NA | CASSNTGNYGYTF | TGTGCCAGCAGTAATACAGGGAACTATGGCTACACCTTC
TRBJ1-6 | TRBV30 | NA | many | CAWSPRRGVGSPLHF | TGTGCCTGGAGTCCTCGGAGGGGAGTGGGGTCACCCCTCCACTTT
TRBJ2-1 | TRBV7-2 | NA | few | CASSRLGSGGNEQFF | TGTGCCAGCAGCCGTCTGGGATCCGGGGGCAATGAGCAGTTCTTC
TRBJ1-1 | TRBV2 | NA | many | CASSEGQEAFF | TGTGCCAGCAGTGAGGGTCAAGAAGCTTTCTTT
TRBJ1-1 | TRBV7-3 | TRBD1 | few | CASSTTGGRTEAFF | TGTGCCAGCAGTACGACAGGGGGTCGCACTGAAGCTTTCTTT
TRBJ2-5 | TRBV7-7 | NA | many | CASSLAGLAAGETQYF | TGTGCTAGCAGCTTAGCAGGGTTAGCGGCTGGGGAGACCCAGTACTTC
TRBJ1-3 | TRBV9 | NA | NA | CASSVGHEISGNTIYF | TGTGCCAGCAGCGTAGGGCACGAGATCTCTGGAAACACCATATATTTT
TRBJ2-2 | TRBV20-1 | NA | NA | CSARALRQAPNTGELFF | TGCAGTGCTAGGGCCCTTCGACAGGCCCCGAACACCGGGGAGCTGTTTTTT
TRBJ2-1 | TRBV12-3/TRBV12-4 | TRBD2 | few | CASSRTSGRVCEQFF | TGTGCCAGCAGCCGGACTAGCGGGAGGGTGTGTGAGCAGTTCTTC
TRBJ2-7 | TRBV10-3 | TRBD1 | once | CAITGDRGKYEQYF | TGTGCCATCACTGGGGACAGGGGAAAGTACGAGCAGTACTTC
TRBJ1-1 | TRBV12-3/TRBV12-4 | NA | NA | CASNLQENTEAFF | TGTGCCAGCAACCTGCAGGAGAACACTGAAGCTTTCTTT
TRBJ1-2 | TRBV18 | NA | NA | CASSPSGATNYGYTF | TGTGCCAGCTCACCATCAGGGGCGACTAACTATGGCTACACCTTC